The following is a T cell receptor beta chain sequence with its context. The target antigen is unknown. The PCR made use of 60 Vbeta and 13 Jbeta primers. The protocol was immunoSEQ multiplex PCR, while the TCRdb copy is restricted to in-frame clones and leaves out a portion. Counted here are about 190,000 clones, around 87% occurring once; the ten biggest clones make up roughly 1.8%. This record comes from a study of cytomegalovirus exposure and HLA in healthy donors. For the study at large: Unique TCRs numbering about 87 million, obtained from HLA-typed donors, made up an early data release. Falling in the Caucasian-associated ancestry cluster were 65% to 90% of approximately 410 genotyped donors. Study-level points and caveats: Reportedly, cytomegalovirus status was diagnosed with high sensitivity and specificity. Most subjects had HLA-A and HLA-B alleles reportedly predicted accurately by TCR beta sequences.

CDR3 length: 13 residues. Germline CDR1 and CDR2: SGHNT and YYREEE (reference sequence). With 0 bases removed from V and 3 bases from J, the gap between germline ends came to 6 bases. The clonotype originates from a woman aged 18 to 35 in good health and CMV-seronegative. The chain has TRBV5-4 and TRBJ1-1, with TRBD1 as a possible D gene (6 bases). Sequencing was done on a sample of PBMCs. CDR3 sequence (DNA): TGTGCCAGCAGCTTGGACAGGGACACTGAAGCTTTCTTT. It translates to CASSLDRDTEAFF. The whole variable domain, remainder taken from reference TRBV5-4 and TRBJ1-1, is ETGVTQSPTHLIKTRGQQVTLRCSSQSGHNTVSWYQQALGQGPQFIFQYYREEENGRGNFPPRFSGLQFPNYSSELNVNALELDDSALYLCASSLDRDTEAFFGQGTRLTVV.